This T cell receptor beta chain derives from a study of cytotoxic CD8 clonotypes in ibrutinib-treated CLL. In the case of this clone: The antigen remains undetermined.

Trimming took off 2 bases at V and 10 bases at J, with 15 bases between the two ends. The CDR3 loop spans 13 amino acids. Germline V gene lookup returns CDR1 SGHTS and CDR2 YDEGEE. A 1 in 200,000 to 1 in 1 million T cell depth was the sequencing target. Method: immunoSEQ multiplex PCR; TCRdb's copy keeps in-frame clones and lacks some. The repertoire has approximately 70,000 clones, approximately 90% of them found once; the top ten carry approximately 3%. Study-level results: Stable or contracted on treatment, public clonotypes were also uncommon. Patients had baseline clonality above age-matched healthy donors, and this clonality moved with circulating CD8+ T-cell counts.

Specimen: PBMCs, collected after 12 months of ibrutinib treatment. The chain has TRBV5-8 and TRBJ1-2; D possibly corresponds to TRBD1 (5 bases). The receptor was derived from a human donor with chronic lymphocytic leukemia. This CDR3 reads CASSFDSSRVYTF. The DNA for the CDR3 is TGTGCCAGCAGCTTCGACAGCAGCCGAGTCTACACCTTC.